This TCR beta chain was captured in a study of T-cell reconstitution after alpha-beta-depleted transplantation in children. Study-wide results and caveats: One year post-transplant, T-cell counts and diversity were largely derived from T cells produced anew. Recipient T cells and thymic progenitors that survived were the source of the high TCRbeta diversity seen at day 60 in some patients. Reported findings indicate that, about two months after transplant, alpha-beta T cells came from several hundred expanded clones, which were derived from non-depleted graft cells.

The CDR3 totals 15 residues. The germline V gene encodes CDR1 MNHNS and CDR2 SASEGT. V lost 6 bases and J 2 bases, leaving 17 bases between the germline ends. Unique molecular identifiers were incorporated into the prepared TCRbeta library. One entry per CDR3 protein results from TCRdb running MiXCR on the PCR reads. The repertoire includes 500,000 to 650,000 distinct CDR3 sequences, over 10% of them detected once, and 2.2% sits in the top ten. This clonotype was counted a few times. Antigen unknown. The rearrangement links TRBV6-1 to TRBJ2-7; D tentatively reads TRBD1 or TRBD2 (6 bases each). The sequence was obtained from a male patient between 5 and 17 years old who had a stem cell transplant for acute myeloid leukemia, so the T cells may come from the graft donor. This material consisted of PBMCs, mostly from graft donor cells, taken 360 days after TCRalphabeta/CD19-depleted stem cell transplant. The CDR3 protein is CASSDGGVPPYEQYF. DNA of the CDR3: TGTGCCAGCAGCGACGGGGGCGTCCCACCCTACGAGCAGTACTTC.